This entry is about one TCR beta chain. Deletions cut 2 bases from V and 4 bases from J, with 6 bases between. CDR1 is SGHTA, CDR2 FQGNSA, per germline. The CDR3 totals 13 residues. Original methodology: Nucleated cell counts were estimated from reference gene primer amplification. The table came from immunoSEQ multiplex PCR; TCRdb's copy has only in-frame clones and leaves some out. V and J calls and clone size are copied from that table; D and trimming were computed from the DNA. This repertoire shows 170,000 or so clones, approximately 87% found once; its top ten account for approximately 12%. The source of the sample is a study of blood T cell repertoires in COVID-19. Study background: Some COVID-19 samples were acute and others convalescent; all came from the United States, Italy and Spain. PBMCs, B-cell-depleted T cells, or T cells were the source of the cDNA or gDNA that made up the material.

Patients of the Seattle cohort, enrolled during active infection, were followed longitudinally. Sequences were obtained from peripheral blood. The rearrangement joins TRBV7-2 to TRBJ1-3, with D hard to call. This TCR was sampled from a woman aged 65 to 85 with COVID-19, enrolled during active disease. The CDR3 region has the DNA TGTGCCAGCAGCTTAACGACAGGAAACACCATATATTTT. This gives the protein CASSLTTGNTIYF.